This T cell receptor (beta chain) appears in the sequencing data of a study of OX40 agonist ivuxolimab in advanced cancers. Study information: In this cohort, patients received ivuxolimab, an agonistic anti-OX40 (CD134) antibody. The diagnoses of dose-escalation patients were hepatocellular carcinoma, melanoma, renal cell or head and neck cancer. Of the participants, around 39% had some prior anti-PD-1, anti-PD-L1 or anti-CTLA-4 therapy, which was allowed. Study-wide points: Normalized T-cell clonal expansion was also low in a subset of nonresponders.

Trimming took 3 bases from V and 0 from J, leaving 7 bases between them. Germline loops: CDR1 MDHEN, CDR2 SYDVKM. The length of the CDR3 is 14 residues. Clones were read by immunoSEQ multiplex PCR, and TCRdb kept only the in-frame ones, dropping some. The top ten hold roughly an eighth of the sample, which has approximately 19,000 clones, 83% seen once. Note on this clone: As yet, its antigen is unknown.

The sequence came from an adult with an advanced solid tumor such as melanoma, head and neck, liver or kidney cancer. The sequences come from CD4+ or CD8+ T cells sorted from blood, collected in a trial of the OX40 agonist ivuxolimab. This chain connects TRBV28 to TRBJ2-3; D perhaps matches TRBD1 (5 bases). In DNA form, the CDR3 reads TGTGCCAGCAGTTTCGACAGAAGCACAGATACGCAGTATTTT. Translation: CASSFDRSTDTQYF.